This T cell receptor beta chain comes out of a study of CD8+ T cells in alopecia areata (dated by TCRdb to the late 2010s). For the wider study: Skin from C3H/HeJ donors with spontaneous alopecia (roughly 6-12 months old) was grafted onto female C3H/HeJ recipients aged about 6-10 weeks. The study used high-throughput TCRbeta sequencing to examine T cell clonal expansion in alopecia areata, in both the C3H/HeJ mouse model and human patients. Scalp tissue and sorted CD4+ and CD8+ peripheral blood T cells from patchy and totalis/universalis alopecia areata patients and from healthy controls were covered by human TCRbeta sequencing. Clonality in the scalp was compared among normal scalp (n=4), patchy alopecia areata scalp (n=8), and alopecia totalis/universalis scalp (n=8). RNA was obtained with the PAXgene miRNA kit for fixed scalp, the miRNeasy kit for PBMCs, and the RNeasy kit for mouse skin. TCRbeta CDR3 regions were amplified by immunoSEQ multiplex PCR with 35 Vbeta forward and 13 Jbeta reverse primers. Paper-wide results and their limitations: Higher clonality and more expanded CD8+ clones were observed in lesional scalp than in normal scalp, particularly in alopecia totalis/universalis, a finding suggestive of antigenic drive. Shared TCR sequences between patients were less evident than in mice, which may be partly attributable to HLA diversity in the patient population. Unlike mouse skin, which is dominated by gammadelta T cells, normal human skin has resident alphabeta T cells that are also sequenced, and this complicates analysis of the scalp TCR repertoire.

There are a few counts of this clone. Its antigen has not been determined. Throughout, gene names and germline sequences are given for the mouse. The DNA ends 4 residues before the CDR3 does, and the rest of the CDR3 is filled in from the germline J gene. Other DNA sequences in the same sample also yield this CDR3. The CDR1 and CDR2 encoded by the germline V gene (reference sequence) are SNHLY and FYNGKV. At the junction V is shortened by 1 base and J by 3 bases, with 8 bases in between. Including the terminal cysteine and phenylalanine, the CDR3 comprises 14 residues. Of the CDR3's DNA, 30 bases were read; they are in frame from base 1. Libraries were built with the immunoSEQ multiplex PCR assay. To provide template for TCR sequencing, every sample had RNA extracted and reverse transcribed into cDNA. First-strand cDNA was synthesized using SuperScript III with a 2:1 mix of oligo-dT and random hexamers. A synthetic immune receptor repertoire was used to gauge amplification bias, and whatever bias remained was removed computationally. Sequencing of the libraries was done on Illumina HiSeq with 60 bp reads that cover the CDR3, reading from J toward V. Under the source paper's analysis protocol: Raw reads were preprocessed to remove errors, and CDR3 was defined by IMGT conventions from the conserved cysteine to phenylalanine. Clonality was calculated as 1 minus Shannon entropy normalized by log2 of the number of productive unique TCRs. Whether each scalp clone was CD4 or CD8 was inferred by checking scalp TCRbeta sequences against the CD4 and CD8 repertoires from sorted blood. TCRdb holds this immuneACCESS table with in-frame rearrangements only. Some clones are missing; in checked studies, unresolved V genes explain under half, and the rest has no known cause. V, J and clone size reflect that table, while D and trimming were determined from the DNA. Listed for this sample are approximately 300,000 clones, none observed only a single time. 1.2% of the sample lies in the top ten.

Cells from pooled mouse cutaneous lymph nodes were stained for CD4, CD8alpha, NKG2D, NKG2ACE and other markers and then sorted on a BD Influx. The receptor was isolated from a C3H/HeJ mouse with alopecia areata. The MHC haplotype carried by mice of this strain is H2-k. The receptor chain draws on TRBV3 and TRBJ2-5; TRBD2 is possibly the D segment (6 matching bases). The material sequenced was CD4+ T cells sorted from a lymph node. The CDR3 loop reads CASSLVGGQDTQYF. The CDR3 DNA, read in part, is TGTGCCAGCAGCTTAGTTGGGGGTCAAGAC.